Presented here are 13 T cell receptor beta chains from one specimen sequenced in a study of vaccination effects on CD4 cells after COVID-19. The method was immunoSEQ multiplex PCR; TCRdb's version includes in-frame clones alone and lacks a portion of them. The sample shows tens of thousands of clones, just under 75% of them seen only once. Culture proceeded for approximately nine days, and CD4+ T cells were then isolated. All participants had two doses of either the BNT162b2 or mRNA-1273 vaccine. These receptors' targets are unknown. The source was CD4+ T cells from PBMCs cultured without peptide, collected after COVID-19 vaccination. The source of these receptors is a human donor who received a COVID-19 vaccine.

This clone occurred a few times. CDR3: CASSLGAGPPYEQYV. CDR3 coding DNA: TGTGCCAGCAGTTTAGGGGCAGGTCCCCCCTACGAGCAGTACGTC. V is TRBV28 and J is TRBJ2-7; D may be TRBD1 (5 bases). The germline V gene encodes CDR1 MDHEN and CDR2 SYDVKM. Trimming took 2 bases from V and 2 from J, leaving 13 bases between them. CDR3 length: 15 residues.

The chain carries TRBV2 and TRBJ2-5; 11 positions agree with TRBD1. This CDR3 is built from 15 residues. The V and J ends lost 6 bases and 4 bases, in that order; junction bases with no gene match: 7. CDR1 SNHLY and CDR2 FYNNEI come from the germline V gene. CDR3 in DNA: TGTGCCAGCAGCTCGGGACAGGGGGTATCAGAGACCCAGTACTTC. Residues: CASSSGQGVSETQYF.

V and J are TRBV18 and TRBJ1-1, with TRBD1 matching 9 bases. CDR3 length equals 14 residues. Germline-derived CDR1 and CDR2 are KGHSH and LQKENI. With 4 bases clipped from V and 1 base from J, the junction kept 1 base outside the gene matches. As DNA, the CDR3 is TGTGCCAGCTCACAGGACAGGGGGAACACTGAAGCTTTCTTT. It specifies CASSQDRGNTEAFF.

Only a few counts were recorded for this clone. This CDR3 reads CASSLYGVSGTGELFF. In nucleotides, the CDR3 is TGTGCCAGCAGCCTCTATGGGGTATCGGGTACCGGGGAGCTGTTTTTT. The chain links TRBV5-5 to TRBJ2-2, with D unresolved. The CDR3 loop spans 16 amino acids. The V gene lost 4 bases and the J gene lost 5 bases, with 18 bases spanning the gap. Germline V lookup: CDR1 SGHKS, CDR2 YYEKEE (reference sequence).

The V call is TRBV27, the J call TRBJ2-2, with no clear D. The V gene's germline CDR1 is MNHEY and CDR2 SMNVEV (reference sequence). The CDR3 length is 13 residues. V lost 3 bases to trimming and J lost 4 bases, with 6 bases between them. For the CDR3, the DNA is TGTGCCAGCAGTTTGGGGTTCACCGGGGAGCTGTTTTTT. Amino acids: CASSLGFTGELFF.

The V gene is TRBV6-1, the J gene TRBJ2-3; a possible D gene is TRBD2 (5 bases). The CDR3 covers 14 residues. Germline V CDR1 and CDR2: MNHNS, SASEGT. V lost 2 bases and J lost 4, with 10 bases in between. The CDR3 spells CASSERGRADTQYF. CDR3 sequence (DNA): TGTGCCAGCAGTGAACGGGGTAGGGCAGATACGCAGTATTTT.

J is TRBJ2-1 and V is TRBV24-1; the match to TRBD2 covers 8 bases. Germline V gene lookup returns CDR1 KGHDR and CDR2 SFDVKD. The CDR3 runs to 16 residues. The V and J ends lost 4 bases and 4 bases, in that order; junction bases with no gene match: 8. This chain's CDR3 is CATSDPSGGGYNEQFF. In DNA form, the CDR3 reads TGTGCCACCAGTGACCCCTCCGGGGGGGGTTACAATGAGCAGTTCTTC.

This rearrangement joins TRBV19 to TRBJ1-1, with TRBD1 matching over 8 bases. With 6 bases clipped from V and 6 bases from J, the junction kept 9 bases outside the gene matches. Germline assignment: CDR1 LNHDA and CDR2 SQIVND (reference sequence). The CDR3 sequence is 14 residues long. The CDR3 DNA follows: TGTGCCAGTAGCCGACAGGGGAGGGACCCTGAAGCTTTCTTT. It encodes CASSRQGRDPEAFF.

The V gene is TRBV29-1, the J gene TRBJ1-6, with D perhaps TRBD1 (5 bases). With 7 bases removed from V and 7 bases from J, the gap between germline ends came to 14 bases. The germline V gene has CDR1 SQVTM and CDR2 ANQGSEA. The CDR3 contains 13 residues. In DNA, the CDR3 is TGCAGCGCTAGGGACGGCCCCAATTCACCCCTCCACTTT. Protein product: CSARDGPNSPLHF.

This clone has only a few counts. The chain has TRBV3-1 (or the pseudogene TRBV3-2) and TRBJ1-1; TRBD1 agrees at 7 bases. The V segment lost 0 bases and the J segment 1 base; nucleotides outside the gene matches: 5. The CDR3 is made up of 16 amino acids. Germline CDR1 is LGHDT and CDR2 is YNNKEL (reference sequence). This CDR3 is CASSQEWTGPNTEAFF. Written as DNA, the CDR3 is TGTGCCAGCAGCCAAGAGTGGACAGGACCGAACACTGAAGCTTTCTTT.

The V and J genes are TRBV3-1 (or the pseudogene TRBV3-2) and TRBJ2-7; D gene uncertain. Trimming removed 0 bases from V and 2 bases from J, with 17 bases in between. CDR3 length: 17 amino acids. Germline CDR1 and CDR2: LGHDT and YNNKEL (reference sequence). CDR3 nucleotide sequence: TGTGCCAGCAGCCAAGAGGCTCGCGACGCGGAAACCTACGAGCAGTACGTC. This translates into CASSQEARDAETYEQYV.

The J gene is TRBJ1-4, the V gene TRBV18; D unresolved. Germline V lookup: CDR1 KGHSH, CDR2 LQKENI. V lost 1 base and J 3 bases, leaving 9 bases between the germline ends. The CDR3 spans 15 residues. CDR3 DNA sequence: TGTGCCAGCTCACCACTTTTGGAGCCTAATGAAAAACTGTTTTTT. Encoded protein: CASSPLLEPNEKLFF.

This chain links TRBV5-1 with TRBJ2-2, with D possibly being TRBD2 (6 bases). There are 15 residues in the CDR3. CDR1 and CDR2 (germline): SGHRS, YFSETQ. Trimming cost V 2 bases and J 4 bases, with 12 bases left between them. CDR3 nucleotides: TGCGCCAGCAGCTTCGCGGGGATGGGCACCGGGGAGCTGTTTTTT. Protein product: CASSFAGMGTGELFF.